What follows is one T cell receptor beta chain and its context. Read coverage stops 3 residues before the CDR3 terminus; the germline J gene supplies the remainder. The CDR3 is 14 amino acids. Trimming left V 7 bases short and J 7 bases short, with 14 bases between. The repertoire was sequenced with immunoSEQ multiplex PCR; TCRdb's copy has only in-frame clones and lacks some. This repertoire comprises under 45,000 clones; its ten largest clones make up 7.6%. This record comes from a study of T cells in women clearing cervical HPV infection. Specimen: blood buffy coat. The rearrangement uses TRBV12-3 or TRBV12-4 and TRBJ1-6; D not resolved. This TCR derives from a woman aged 18 to 75 with a cervical HPV16 infection that either progressed to CIN3+ or cleared (not recorded which). CDR3 protein: CASTSGLPNSPLHF. The covered CDR3 bases are TGTGCCAGCACTTCCGGACTGCCGAATTCACCC.